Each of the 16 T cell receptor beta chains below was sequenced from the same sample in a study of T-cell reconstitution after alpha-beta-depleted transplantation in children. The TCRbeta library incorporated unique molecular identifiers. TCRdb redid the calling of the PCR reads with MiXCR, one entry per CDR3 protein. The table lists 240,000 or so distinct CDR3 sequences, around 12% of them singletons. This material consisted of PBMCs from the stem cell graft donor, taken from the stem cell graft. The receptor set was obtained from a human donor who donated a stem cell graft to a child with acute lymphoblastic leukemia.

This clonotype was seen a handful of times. CDR3 protein: CASSGLEGKETQYF. DNA of the CDR3: TGCGCCAGCAGTGGCCTCGAGGGGAAGGAGACCCAGTACTTC. The V gene is TRBV5-1, the J gene TRBJ2-5; tentatively, D is TRBD1 or TRBD2 (5 bases each). This CDR3 region has 14 residues. CDR1 and CDR2 from the germline V gene are SGHRS and YFSETQ. Trimming took 5 bases from V and 5 from J, leaving 16 bases between them.

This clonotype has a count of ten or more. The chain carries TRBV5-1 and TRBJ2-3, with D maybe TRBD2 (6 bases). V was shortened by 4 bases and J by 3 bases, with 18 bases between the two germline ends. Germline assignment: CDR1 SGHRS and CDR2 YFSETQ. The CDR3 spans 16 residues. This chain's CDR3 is CASSRRVGRLTDTQYF. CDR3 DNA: TGCGCCAGCAGCCGGCGGGTCGGGAGACTGACAGATACGCAGTATTTT.

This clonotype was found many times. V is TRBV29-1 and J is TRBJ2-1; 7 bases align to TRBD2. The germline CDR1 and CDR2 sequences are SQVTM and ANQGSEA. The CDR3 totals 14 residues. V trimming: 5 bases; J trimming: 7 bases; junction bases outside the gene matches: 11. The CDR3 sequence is CSVPIGGSLNEQFF. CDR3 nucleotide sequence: TGCAGCGTTCCTATCGGCGGGAGCTTGAATGAGCAGTTCTTC.

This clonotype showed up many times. The CDR3 sequence: CASSPFPQETQYF. DNA of the CDR3: TGTGCCAGCTCCCCATTCCCTCAAGAGACCCAGTACTTC. The J gene is TRBJ2-5, the V gene TRBV12-3 or TRBV12-4; D not resolved. The CDR3 totals 13 residues. Trimming pared 8 bases from V and 2 bases from J, leaving 12 bases between.

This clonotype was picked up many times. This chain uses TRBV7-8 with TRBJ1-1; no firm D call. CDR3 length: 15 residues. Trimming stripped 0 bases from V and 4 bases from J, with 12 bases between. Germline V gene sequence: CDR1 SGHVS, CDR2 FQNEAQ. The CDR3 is CASSLAGNGITEAFF. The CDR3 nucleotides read TGTGCCAGCAGCTTAGCCGGTAATGGGATCACTGAAGCTTTCTTT.

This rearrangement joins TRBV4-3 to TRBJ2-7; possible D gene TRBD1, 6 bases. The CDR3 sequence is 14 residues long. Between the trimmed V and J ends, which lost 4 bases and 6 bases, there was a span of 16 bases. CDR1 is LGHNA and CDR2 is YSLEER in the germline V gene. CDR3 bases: TGCGCCAGCAGCCGGACGCAGGGGCGGGTCGAGCAGTACTTC. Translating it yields CASSRTQGRVEQYF.

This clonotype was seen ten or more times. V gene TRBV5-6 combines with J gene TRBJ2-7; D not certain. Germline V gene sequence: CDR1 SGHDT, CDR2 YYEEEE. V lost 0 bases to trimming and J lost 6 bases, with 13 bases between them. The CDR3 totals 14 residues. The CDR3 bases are TGTGCCAGCAGCTTGGGGGTCTCCGGTGGCGAGCAGTACTTC. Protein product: CASSLGVSGGEQYF.

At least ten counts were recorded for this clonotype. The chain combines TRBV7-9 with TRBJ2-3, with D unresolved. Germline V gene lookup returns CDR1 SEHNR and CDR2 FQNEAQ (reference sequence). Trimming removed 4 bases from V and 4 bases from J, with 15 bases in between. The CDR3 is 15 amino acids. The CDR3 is CASSSQTWSPDTQYF. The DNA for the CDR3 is TGTGCCAGCAGCTCCCAAACCTGGAGCCCAGATACGCAGTATTTT. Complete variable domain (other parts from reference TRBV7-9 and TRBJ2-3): DTGVSQNPRHKITKRGQNVTFRCDPISEHNRLYWYRQTLGQGPEFLTYFQNEAQLEKSRLLSDRFSAERPKGSFSTLEIQRTEQGDSAMYLCASSSQTWSPDTQYFGPGTRLTVL.

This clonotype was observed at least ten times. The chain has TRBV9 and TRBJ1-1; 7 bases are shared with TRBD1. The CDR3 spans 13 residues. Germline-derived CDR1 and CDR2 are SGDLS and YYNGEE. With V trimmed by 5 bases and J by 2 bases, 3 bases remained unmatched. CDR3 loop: CASRNRGNTEAFF. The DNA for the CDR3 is TGTGCCAGCAGAAACAGGGGAAACACTGAAGCTTTCTTT.

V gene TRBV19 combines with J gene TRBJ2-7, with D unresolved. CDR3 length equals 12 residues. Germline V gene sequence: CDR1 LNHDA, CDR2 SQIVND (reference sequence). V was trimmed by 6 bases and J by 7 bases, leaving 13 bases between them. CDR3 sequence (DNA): TGTGCCAGTAGCACCGGCCCTGGGGAGCAGTACTTC. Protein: CASSTGPGEQYF.

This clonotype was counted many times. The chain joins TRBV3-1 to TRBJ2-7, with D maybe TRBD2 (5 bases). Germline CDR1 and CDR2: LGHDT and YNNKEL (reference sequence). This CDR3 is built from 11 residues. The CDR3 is CERSYSYEQYF. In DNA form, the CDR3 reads TGTGAGCGGTCGTACTCCTACGAGCAGTACTTC.

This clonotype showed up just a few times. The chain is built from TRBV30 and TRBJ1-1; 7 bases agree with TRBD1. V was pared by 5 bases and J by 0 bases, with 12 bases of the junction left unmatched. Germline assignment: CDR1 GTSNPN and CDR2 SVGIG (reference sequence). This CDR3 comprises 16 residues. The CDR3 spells CAWGLEGAVMNTEAFF. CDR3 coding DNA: TGTGCCTGGGGGCTAGAGGGGGCAGTCATGAACACTGAAGCTTTCTTT. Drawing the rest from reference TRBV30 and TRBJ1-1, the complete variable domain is SQTIHQWPATLVQPVGSPLSLECTVEGTSNPNLYWYRQAAGRGLQLLFYSVGIGQISSEVPQNLSASRPQDRQFILSSKKLLLSDSGFYLCAWGLEGAVMNTEAFFGQGTRLTVV.

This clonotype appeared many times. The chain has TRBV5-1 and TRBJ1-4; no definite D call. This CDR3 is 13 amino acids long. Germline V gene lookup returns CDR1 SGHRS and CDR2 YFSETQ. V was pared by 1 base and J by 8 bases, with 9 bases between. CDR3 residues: CASSLRIREKLFF. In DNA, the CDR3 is TGCGCCAGCAGCTTGAGAATCCGGGAAAAACTGTTTTTT.

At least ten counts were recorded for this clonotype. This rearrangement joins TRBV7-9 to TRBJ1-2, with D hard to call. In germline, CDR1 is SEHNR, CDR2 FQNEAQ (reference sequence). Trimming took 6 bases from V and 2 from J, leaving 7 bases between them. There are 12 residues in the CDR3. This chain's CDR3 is CASSRQNYGYTF. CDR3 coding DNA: TGTGCCAGCAGTAGGCAGAACTATGGCTACACCTTC.

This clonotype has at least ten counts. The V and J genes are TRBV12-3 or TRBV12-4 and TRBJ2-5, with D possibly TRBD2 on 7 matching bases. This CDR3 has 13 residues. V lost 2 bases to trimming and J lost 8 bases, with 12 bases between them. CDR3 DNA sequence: TGTGCCAGCAGTTTAAATGGCGGGGGCACCCAGTACTTC. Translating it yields CASSLNGGGTQYF.

The CDR3 DNA is TGTGCCACCAGTGATTTGGACCTCAGGGGTAACACAGATACGCAGTATTTT. Translated, it gives CATSDLDLRGNTDTQYF. The J gene is TRBJ2-3, the V gene TRBV24-1, with TRBD1 as a possible D gene (6 bases). The CDR3 totals 17 residues. Germline V gene sequence: CDR1 KGHDR, CDR2 SFDVKD. V gave up 0 bases and J gave up 2 bases, with 14 bases separating them.